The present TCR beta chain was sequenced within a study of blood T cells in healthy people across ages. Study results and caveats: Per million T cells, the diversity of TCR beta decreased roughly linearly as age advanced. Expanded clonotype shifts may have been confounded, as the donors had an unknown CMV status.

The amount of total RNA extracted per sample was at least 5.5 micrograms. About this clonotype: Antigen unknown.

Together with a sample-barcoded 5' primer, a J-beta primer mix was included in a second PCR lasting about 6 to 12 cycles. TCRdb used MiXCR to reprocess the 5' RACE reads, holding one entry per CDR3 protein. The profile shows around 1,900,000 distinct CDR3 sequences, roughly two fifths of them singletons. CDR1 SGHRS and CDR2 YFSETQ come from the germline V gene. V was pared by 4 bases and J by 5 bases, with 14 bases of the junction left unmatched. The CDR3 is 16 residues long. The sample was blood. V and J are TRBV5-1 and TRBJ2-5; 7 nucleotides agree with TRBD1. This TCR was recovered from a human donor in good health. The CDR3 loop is CASSMAGTAYAETQYF. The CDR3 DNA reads TGCGCCAGCAGCATGGCCGGGACAGCCTATGCGGAGACCCAGTACTTC.